This T cell receptor beta chain was captured by sequencing in a study of Graves' ophthalmopathy and Graves' hyperthyroidism. Study-level findings and limits: Sensitivity of about 90% and specificity of about 81% were achieved when a 13-signature model separated ophthalmopathy from stable hyperthyroidism.

In this sample, this clonotype turned up a few times. Its antigen remains unidentified. Where ophthalmopathy was present, donors had moderate-to-severe activity, CAS ≥3, NOSPECS ≥4 and duration under 3 months. J lost 0 bases, V lost 0 bases, and 3 bases had no gene match. Germline V gene data show CDR1 as SGDLS and CDR2 as YYNGEE. There are 15 residues in the CDR3. Transcripts of RNA were the source for amplifying TCR beta CDR3 regions. First-round RT-PCR with HTBI primers preceded a second-round multiplex PCR. A single record per CDR3 protein comes from TCRdb applying MiXCR to the multiplex PCR reads. The sample yields hundreds of thousands of distinct CDR3 sequences, 40% seen once.

The chain joins TRBV9 to TRBJ2-7, with 7 bases lining up with TRBD2. This TCR derives from an adult man with Graves' ophthalmopathy. The source material was peripheral blood. CDR3 amino acids: CASSVAGGSSYEQYF. The DNA of the CDR3 is TGTGCCAGCAGCGTAGCGGGAGGTTCCTCCTACGAGCAGTACTTC.